The rows below give T cell receptor beta chains drawn from one sample of a study of CD4+ T cells in melanoma. Using immunoSEQ multiplex PCR, the repertoire was profiled, and TCRdb retains in-frame clones only, with some absent. Among tens of thousands of clones listed, roughly 69% were seen once. Material for sequencing was tumor tissue. The receptors originated from a human donor with melanoma. Both conserved end residues are part of each CDR3.

>TRBJ2-7|TRBV15
CATSREMAGRRYVEQYF
>TRBJ2-2|TRBV10-3
CAISDSQRGGAGELFF
>TRBJ1-2|TRBV6-5
CASTSEHRTNYGYTF
>TRBJ2-7|TRBV11-2
CASSEAPSGGYEQYF
>TRBJ1-4|TRBV7-9
CASSTGFNEKLFF
>TRBJ2-7|TRBV5-1
CASSSGTDSYEQYF
>TRBJ2-7|TRBV7-2
CASGASGGDYEQYF
>TRBJ1-1|TRBV5-1
CASSLGAVEAFF
>TRBJ1-1|TRBV5-1
CASSLGYQEAFF
>TRBJ2-7|TRBV29-1
CSVEGTGIEQYF
>TRBJ1-2|TRBV6-5
CASSYSQGRGYTF
>TRBJ2-2|TRBV5-1
CASSFPVEGPTGGELFF
>TRBJ2-3|TRBV18
CASSPTSRGITDTQYF
>TRBJ2-2|TRBV29-1
CSVVVFGRGGPNTGELFF
>TRBJ2-7|TRBV7-9
CASSLGRGSFHEQYF
>TRBJ1-5|TRBV4-1
CASSQGWGENQPQHF
>TRBJ2-7|TRBV29-1
CSVSGAGVEQYF
>TRBJ1-5|TRBV19
CASNTQAGLYSNQPQHF
>TRBJ2-1|TRBV27
CASSPSLRLASYNEQFF
>TRBJ1-1|TRBV30
CAWSVLMHTEAFF
>TRBJ2-3|TRBV5-6
CASSYYGTTDTQYF
>TRBJ1-1|TRBV19
CASRQGRGTEAFF
>TRBJ1-4|TRBV12-5
CASATGPANEKLFF
>TRBJ2-5|TRBV5-4
CASSAGGGRVQETQYF
>TRBJ2-5|TRBV13
CASRRGGRETQYF
>TRBJ2-3|TRBV5-1
CASSLPGLIGDTQYF
>TRBJ2-7|TRBV7-2
CASSLGPGSYEQYF
>TRBJ2-7|TRBV28
CASSTYYEQYF
>TRBJ2-7|TRBV4-3
CASSQDQLEDEQYF
>TRBJ2-1|TRBV28
CASNLGRRNNEQFF
>TRBJ1-4|TRBV6-5
CASRHRDRNEKLFF
>TRBJ2-2|TRBV5-6
CASSFGQPTGELFF
>TRBJ2-1|TRBV27
CASSLGDFQLYNEQFF
>TRBJ1-1|TRBV4-1
CASSQADRLSREAFF
>TRBJ1-1|TRBV6-6
CASSYSFRAGTEAFF
>TRBJ2-1|TRBV10-2
CASSELSGGLGEQFF
>TRBJ2-6|TRBV5-8
CASSLLGQGNGANVLTF
>TRBJ1-1|TRBV6-6
CASSGMGDLNTEAFF
>TRBJ2-1|TRBV11-2
CASSQIPNEQFF
>TRBJ1-2|TRBV5-1
CASSLDGLSRYGYTF
>TRBJ2-7|TRBV13
CASSPTGDPFSYEQYF
>TRBJ1-6|TRBV4-1
CASSQDEGLGSPLHF
>TRBJ1-1|TRBV7-9
CASSLEAIGGPNTEAFF
>TRBJ1-1|TRBV29-1
CSGGGDGPRTEAFF
>TRBJ1-6|TRBV9
CASSASGTGGKNSPLHF
>TRBJ2-6|TRBV5-1
CASSLEGQGFWDSGANVLTF
>TRBJ1-2|TRBV4-1
CASSQDREYGYTF
>TRBJ1-5|TRBV4-2
CASSQDFGQSGQPQHF
>TRBJ1-2|TRBV30
CAWSLRGYGYTF
>TRBJ2-7|TRBV15
CATSARATSYEQYF
>TRBJ2-1|TRBV5-6
CASSFGDRAYNEQFF
>TRBJ2-3|TRBV11-3
CASSGRTEPDTQYF
>TRBJ1-6|TRBV9
CASSVGGGGDSPLHF
>TRBJ2-1|TRBV7-2
CASSLWQGQNNEQFF
>TRBJ1-1|TRBV27
CASGDGSQAFF
>TRBJ2-5|TRBV21-1
CASNRTPQETQYF
>TRBJ2-7|TRBV2
CAGSAGQTYEQYF